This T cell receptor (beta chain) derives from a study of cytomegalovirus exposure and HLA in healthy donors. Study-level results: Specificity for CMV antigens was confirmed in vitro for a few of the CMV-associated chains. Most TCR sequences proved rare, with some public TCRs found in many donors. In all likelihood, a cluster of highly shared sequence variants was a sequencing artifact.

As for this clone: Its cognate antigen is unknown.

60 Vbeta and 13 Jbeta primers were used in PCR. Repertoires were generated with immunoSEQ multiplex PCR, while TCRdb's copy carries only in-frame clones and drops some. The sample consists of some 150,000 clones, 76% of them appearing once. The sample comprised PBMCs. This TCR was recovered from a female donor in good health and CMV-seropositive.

CDR3 sequence (DNA): TGTGCCAGCAGTCCCCGACAGGAGCCCTATAATTCACCCCTCCACTTT. Protein: CASSPRQEPYNSPLHF. The V gene is TRBV27, the J gene TRBJ1-6, with D perhaps matching TRBD1 (6 bases). The V gene lost 5 bases and the J gene lost 2 bases, with 13 bases spanning the gap. The CDR3 is 16 amino acids. CDR1 and CDR2 (germline): MNHEY, SMNVEV (reference sequence).